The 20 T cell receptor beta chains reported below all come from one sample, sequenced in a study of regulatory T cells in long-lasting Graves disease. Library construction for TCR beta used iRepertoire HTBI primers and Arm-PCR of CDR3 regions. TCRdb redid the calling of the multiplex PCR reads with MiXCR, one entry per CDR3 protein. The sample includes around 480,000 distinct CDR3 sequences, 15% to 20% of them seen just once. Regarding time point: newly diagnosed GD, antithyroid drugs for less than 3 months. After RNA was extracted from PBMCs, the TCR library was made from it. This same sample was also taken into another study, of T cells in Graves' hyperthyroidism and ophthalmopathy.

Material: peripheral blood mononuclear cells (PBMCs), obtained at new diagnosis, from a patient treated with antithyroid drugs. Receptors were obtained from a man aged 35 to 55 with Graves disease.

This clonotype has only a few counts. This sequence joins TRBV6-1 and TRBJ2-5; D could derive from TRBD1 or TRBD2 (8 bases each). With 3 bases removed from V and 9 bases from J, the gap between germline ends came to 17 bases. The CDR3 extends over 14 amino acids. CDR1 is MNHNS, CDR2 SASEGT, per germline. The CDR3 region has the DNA TGTGCCAGCAGTGATGCGGGGGGACAGGAGGCCCAGTACTTC. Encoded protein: CASSDAGGQEAQYF.

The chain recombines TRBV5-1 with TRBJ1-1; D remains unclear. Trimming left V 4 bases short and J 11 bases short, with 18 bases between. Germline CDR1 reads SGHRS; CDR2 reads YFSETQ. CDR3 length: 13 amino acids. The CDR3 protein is CASSPASAGYAFF. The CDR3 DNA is TGCGCCAGCAGCCCGGCCTCGGCGGGATACGCTTTCTTT. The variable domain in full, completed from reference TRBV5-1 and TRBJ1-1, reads KAGVTQTPRYLIKTRGQQVTLSCSPISGHRSVSWYQQTPGQGLQFLFEYFSETQRNKGNFPGRFSGRQFSNSRSEMNVSTLELGDSALYLCASSPASAGYAFFGQGTRLTVV.

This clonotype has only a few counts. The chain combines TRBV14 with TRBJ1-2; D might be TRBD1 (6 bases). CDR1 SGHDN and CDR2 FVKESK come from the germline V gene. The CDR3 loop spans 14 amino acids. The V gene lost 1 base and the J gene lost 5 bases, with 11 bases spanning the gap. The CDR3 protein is CASSQGDRPYGYTF. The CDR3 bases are TGTGCCAGCAGCCAAGGAGACAGGCCTTATGGCTACACCTTC.

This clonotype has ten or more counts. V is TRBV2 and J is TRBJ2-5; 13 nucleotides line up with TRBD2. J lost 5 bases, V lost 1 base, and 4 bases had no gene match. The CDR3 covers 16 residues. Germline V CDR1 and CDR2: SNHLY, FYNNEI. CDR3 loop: CASSEGTSGSRETQYF. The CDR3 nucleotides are TGTGCCAGCAGTGAAGGGACTAGCGGGAGTCGGGAGACCCAGTACTTC.

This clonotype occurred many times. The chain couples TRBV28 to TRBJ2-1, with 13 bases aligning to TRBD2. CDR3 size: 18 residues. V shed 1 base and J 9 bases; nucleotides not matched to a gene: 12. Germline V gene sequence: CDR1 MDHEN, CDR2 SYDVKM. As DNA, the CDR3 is TGTGCCAGCAGTTTATCCCGCTTAGGGACTAGCGGGACGGGTGAGCAGTTCTTC. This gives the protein CASSLSRLGTSGTGEQFF.

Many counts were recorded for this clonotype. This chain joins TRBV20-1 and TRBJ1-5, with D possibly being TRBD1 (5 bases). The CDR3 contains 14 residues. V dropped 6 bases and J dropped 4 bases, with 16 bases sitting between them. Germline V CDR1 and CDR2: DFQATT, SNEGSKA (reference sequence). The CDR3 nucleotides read TGCAGTGCCCAAAGGACCTCAGGGAATCAGCCCCAGCATTTT. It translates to CSAQRTSGNQPQHF.

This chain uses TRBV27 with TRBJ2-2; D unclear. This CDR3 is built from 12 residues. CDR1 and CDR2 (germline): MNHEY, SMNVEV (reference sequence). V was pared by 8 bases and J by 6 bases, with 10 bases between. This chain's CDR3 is CASSQPPGELFF. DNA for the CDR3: TGTGCCAGCTCTCAGCCCCCCGGGGAGCTGTTTTTT.

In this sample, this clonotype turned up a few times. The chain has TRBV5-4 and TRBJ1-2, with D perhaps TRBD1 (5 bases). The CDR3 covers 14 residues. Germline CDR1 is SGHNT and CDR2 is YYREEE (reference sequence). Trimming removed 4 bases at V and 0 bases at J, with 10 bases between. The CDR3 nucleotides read TGTGCCAGCAGCATAGGGGATGCTAACTATGGCTACACCTTC. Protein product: CASSIGDANYGYTF.

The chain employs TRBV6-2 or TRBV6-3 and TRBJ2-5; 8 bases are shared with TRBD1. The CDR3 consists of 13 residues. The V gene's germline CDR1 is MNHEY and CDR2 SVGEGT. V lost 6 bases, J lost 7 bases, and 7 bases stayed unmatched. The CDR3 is CASRDRAWGTQYF. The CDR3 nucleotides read TGTGCCAGCAGGGACAGGGCTTGGGGGACCCAGTACTTC.

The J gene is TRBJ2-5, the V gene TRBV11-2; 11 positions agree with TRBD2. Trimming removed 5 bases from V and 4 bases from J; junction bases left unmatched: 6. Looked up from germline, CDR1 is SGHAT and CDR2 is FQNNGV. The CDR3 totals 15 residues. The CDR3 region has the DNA TGTGCCAGCAGCCAGACTAGCGGGATGGGAGAGACCCAGTACTTC. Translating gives CASSQTSGMGETQYF.

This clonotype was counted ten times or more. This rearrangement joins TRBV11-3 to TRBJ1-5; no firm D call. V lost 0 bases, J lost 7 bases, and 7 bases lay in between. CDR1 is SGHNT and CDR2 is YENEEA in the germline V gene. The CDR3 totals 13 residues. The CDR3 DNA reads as TGTGCCAGCAGCTTAGAAAGTGGACAGCCCCAGCATTTT. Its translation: CASSLESGQPQHF.

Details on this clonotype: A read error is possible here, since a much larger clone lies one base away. The chain's CDR3 is CASSQFSFSETITDTQYF. CDR3 nucleotide sequence: TGTGCCAGCAGCCAGTTCTCTTTTAGCGAAACAATTACAGATACGCAGTATTTT. This chain connects TRBV2 to TRBJ2-3, with D perhaps TRBD2 (5 bases). The CDR3 runs to 18 residues. CDR1 is SNHLY, CDR2 FYNNEI, per germline. V dropped 6 bases and J dropped 3 bases, with 25 bases sitting between them.

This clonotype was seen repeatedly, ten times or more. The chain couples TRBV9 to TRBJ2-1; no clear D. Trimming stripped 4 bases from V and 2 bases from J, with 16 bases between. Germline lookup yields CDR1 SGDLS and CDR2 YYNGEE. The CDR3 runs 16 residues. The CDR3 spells CASSPLSASAYNEQFF. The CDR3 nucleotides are TGTGCCAGCAGCCCCCTTTCGGCTTCAGCCTACAATGAGCAGTTCTTC.

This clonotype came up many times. CDR3 nucleotide sequence: TGTGCCAGCACTACTTTTGGGGGATGGAACACTGAAGCTTTCTTT. This sequence encodes CASTTFGGWNTEAFF. The V gene is TRBV6-1, the J gene TRBJ1-1; a possible D gene is TRBD1 (5 bases). The germline V gene has CDR1 MNHNS and CDR2 SASEGT. The CDR3 has 15 residues. Trimming stripped 7 bases from V and 1 base from J, with 16 bases between.

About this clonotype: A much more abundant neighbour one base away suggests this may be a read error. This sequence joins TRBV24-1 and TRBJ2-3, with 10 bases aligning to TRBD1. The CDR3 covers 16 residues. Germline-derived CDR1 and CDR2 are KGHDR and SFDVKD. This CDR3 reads CVTSDQRRQGADTQYF. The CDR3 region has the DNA TGTGTCACCAGTGATCAAAGACGACAGGGGGCGGATACGCAGTATTTT.

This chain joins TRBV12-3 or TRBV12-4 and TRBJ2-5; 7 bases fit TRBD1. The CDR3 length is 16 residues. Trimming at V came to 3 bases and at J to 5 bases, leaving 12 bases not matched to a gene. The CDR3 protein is CASSFDSTGVVETQYF. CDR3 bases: TGTGCCAGCAGTTTTGATAGCACAGGGGTTGTGGAGACCCAGTACTTC.

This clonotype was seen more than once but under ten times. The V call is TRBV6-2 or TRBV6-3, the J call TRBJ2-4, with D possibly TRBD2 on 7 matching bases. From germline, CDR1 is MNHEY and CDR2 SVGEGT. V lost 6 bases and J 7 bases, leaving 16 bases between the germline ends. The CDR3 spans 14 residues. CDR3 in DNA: TGTGCCAGCAGGCCGGGGGGCCGAAGTAACATTCAGTACTTC. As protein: CASRPGGRSNIQYF.

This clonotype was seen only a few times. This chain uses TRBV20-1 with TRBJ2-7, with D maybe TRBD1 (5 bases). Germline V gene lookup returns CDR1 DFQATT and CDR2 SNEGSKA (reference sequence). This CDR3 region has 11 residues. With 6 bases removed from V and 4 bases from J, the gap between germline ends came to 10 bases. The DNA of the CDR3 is TGCAGTGCATACCAGGGTTACGAGCAGTACTTC. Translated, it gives CSAYQGYEQYF.

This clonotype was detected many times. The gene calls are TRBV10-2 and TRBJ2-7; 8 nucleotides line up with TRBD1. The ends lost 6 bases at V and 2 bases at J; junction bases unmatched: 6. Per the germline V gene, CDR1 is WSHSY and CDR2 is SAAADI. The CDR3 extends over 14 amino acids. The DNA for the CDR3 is TGCGCCAGCAGAATGACAGGGGATACCTACGAGCAGTACTTC. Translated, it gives CASRMTGDTYEQYF.

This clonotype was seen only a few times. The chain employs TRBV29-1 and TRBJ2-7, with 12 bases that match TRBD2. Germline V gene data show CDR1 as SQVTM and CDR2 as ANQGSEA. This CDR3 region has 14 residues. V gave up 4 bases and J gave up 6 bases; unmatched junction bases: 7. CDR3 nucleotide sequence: TGCAGCGTTGGCCGACTAGCGGGAGAAGGCGAGCAGTACTTC. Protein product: CSVGRLAGEGEQYF.